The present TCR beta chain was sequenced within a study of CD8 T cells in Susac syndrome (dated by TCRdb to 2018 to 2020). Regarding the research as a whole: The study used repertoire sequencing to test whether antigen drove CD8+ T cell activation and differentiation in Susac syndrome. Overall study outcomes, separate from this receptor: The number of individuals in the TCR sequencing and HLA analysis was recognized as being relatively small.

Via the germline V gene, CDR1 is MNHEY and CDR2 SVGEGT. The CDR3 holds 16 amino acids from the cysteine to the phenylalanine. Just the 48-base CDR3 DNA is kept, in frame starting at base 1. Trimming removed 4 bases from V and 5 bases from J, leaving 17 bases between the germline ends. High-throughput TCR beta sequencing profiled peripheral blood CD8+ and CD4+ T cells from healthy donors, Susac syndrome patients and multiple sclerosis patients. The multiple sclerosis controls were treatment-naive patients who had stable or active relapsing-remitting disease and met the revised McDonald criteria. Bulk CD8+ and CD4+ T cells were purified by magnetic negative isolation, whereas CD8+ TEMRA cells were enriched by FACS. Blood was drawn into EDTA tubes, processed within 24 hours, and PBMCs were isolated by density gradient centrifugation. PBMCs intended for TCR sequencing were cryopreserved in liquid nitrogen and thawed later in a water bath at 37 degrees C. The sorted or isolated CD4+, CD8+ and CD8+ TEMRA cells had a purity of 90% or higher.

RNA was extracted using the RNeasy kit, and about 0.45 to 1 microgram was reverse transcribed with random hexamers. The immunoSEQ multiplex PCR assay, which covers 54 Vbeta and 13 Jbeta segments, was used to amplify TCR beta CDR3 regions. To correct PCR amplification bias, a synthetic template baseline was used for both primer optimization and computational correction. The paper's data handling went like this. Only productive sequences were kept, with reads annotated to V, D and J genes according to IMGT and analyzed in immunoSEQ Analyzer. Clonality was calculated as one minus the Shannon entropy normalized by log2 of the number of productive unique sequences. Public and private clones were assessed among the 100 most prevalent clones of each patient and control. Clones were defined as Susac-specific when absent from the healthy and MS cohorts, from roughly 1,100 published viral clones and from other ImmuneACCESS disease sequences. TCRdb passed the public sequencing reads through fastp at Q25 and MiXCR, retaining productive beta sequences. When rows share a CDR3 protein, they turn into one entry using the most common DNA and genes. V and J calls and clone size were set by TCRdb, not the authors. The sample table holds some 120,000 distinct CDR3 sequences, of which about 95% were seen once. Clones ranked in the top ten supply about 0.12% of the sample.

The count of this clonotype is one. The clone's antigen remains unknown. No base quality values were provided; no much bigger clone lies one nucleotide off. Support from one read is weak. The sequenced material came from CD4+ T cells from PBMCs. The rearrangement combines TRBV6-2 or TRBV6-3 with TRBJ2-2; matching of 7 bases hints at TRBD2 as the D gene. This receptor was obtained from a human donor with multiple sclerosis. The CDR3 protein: CASSFNLRGRTGELFF. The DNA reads TGTGCCAGCAGTTTTAACTTGCGGGGGCGGACCGGGGAGCTGTTTTTT.